A selection of T cell receptor beta chains follows, all from one sample in a study of blood T cells in healthy people across ages. TCRdb processed the 5' RACE reads anew with MiXCR; each CDR3 protein has one entry. The sample carries roughly 680,000 distinct CDR3 sequences, about 21% recorded once. Sequencing input: blood. The receptors here all came from a man in his 70s in good health. Both conserved end residues are part of each CDR3. D genes are given only for firm matches. The listing skips clone size in some rows; elsewhere it reads once, few, many or a size class.

cdr3_aa,cdr3_nt,v_call,j_call,clone_size,d_call
CSAKPGLAGVYEQYF,TGCAGTGCAAAACCGGGACTAGCGGGAGTCTACGAGCAGTACTTC,TRBV20-1,TRBJ2-7,few,TRBD2
CSAKEGGRETQYF,TGCAGTGCAAAGGAGGGGGGGCGAGAGACCCAGTACTTC,TRBV20-1,TRBJ2-5,.,.
CASSEQTGLNTEAFF,TGCGCCAGCAGCGAACAGACAGGGCTGAACACTGAAGCTTTCTTT,TRBV5-1,TRBJ1-1,.,TRBD1
CSVATGAEAFF,TGCAGCGTCGCGACAGGGGCTGAAGCTTTCTTT,TRBV29-1,TRBJ1-1,few,TRBD1
CASSLASASGSYEQYF,TGCGCCAGCAGCTTGGCCAGTGCTAGCGGGAGCTACGAGCAGTACTTC,TRBV5-1,TRBJ2-7,few,TRBD2
CASSETGGVEKLFF,TGCGCCAGCAGCGAGACAGGGGGTGTTGAAAAACTGTTTTTT,TRBV5-1,TRBJ1-4,.,TRBD1
CAISESNSGRTDTQYF,TGTGCCATCAGTGAGTCTAATAGCGGGAGAACAGATACGCAGTATTTT,TRBV10-3,TRBJ2-3,many,TRBD2
CSARGLAGNEQFF,TGCAGTGCTAGAGGTCTAGCGGGTAATGAGCAGTTCTTC,TRBV20-1,TRBJ2-1,few,TRBD2
CASSLVGGKNTEAFF,TGTGCCAGCTCGCTTGTGGGGGGAAAGAACACTGAAGCTTTCTTT,TRBV7-2,TRBJ1-1,.,.
CSARAIDSSYEQYF,TGCAGTGCTAGAGCCATAGACTCCTCCTACGAGCAGTACTTC,TRBV20-1,TRBJ2-7,.,.
CARSFPVPAEAFF,TGTGCCAGAAGCTTTCCGGTACCGGCTGAAGCTTTCTTT,TRBV5-3,TRBJ1-1,few,.
CSVFGHGEQFF,TGCAGCGTCTTCGGCCATGGTGAGCAGTTCTTC,TRBV29-1,TRBJ2-1,.,.
CASSPGTSGLTQYF,TGTGCCAGCAGTCCCGGGACTAGCGGGCTTACGCAGTATTTT,TRBV12-3/TRBV12-4,TRBJ2-3,few,TRBD2
CASSSILGRTYEQYF,TGTGCCAGCAGTTCCATACTAGGGAGGACCTACGAGCAGTACTTC,TRBV28,TRBJ2-7,few,.
CASSLEAGRSSYEQYF,TGTGCCAGCAGTTTGGAGGCGGGAAGGAGCTCCTACGAGCAGTACTTC,TRBV27,TRBJ2-7,few,.
CASSLRGGADTQYF,TGTGCCAGCAGCTTACGCGGAGGGGCAGATACGCAGTATTTT,TRBV7-3,TRBJ2-3,few,.
CASSPWDNTGELFF,TGTGCCAGCAGCCCCTGGGACAACACCGGGGAGCTGTTTTTT,TRBV3-1,TRBJ2-2,few,.
CASSRTSGRSETQYF,TGTGCCAGCAGCCGGACTAGCGGGAGGTCAGAGACCCAGTACTTC,TRBV5-6,TRBJ2-5,few,TRBD2
CASSSGLERGELFF,TGTGCCAGCAGCTCGGGACTAGAACGCGGGGAGCTGTTTTTT,TRBV7-8,TRBJ2-2,.,TRBD2
CASRQEGQGRPDTQYF,TGTGCCAGCAGGCAGGAGGGACAGGGTCGCCCAGATACGCAGTATTTT,TRBV12-3/TRBV12-4,TRBJ2-3,few,TRBD1
CASSSPGAGETQYF,TGTGCCAGCAGCTCCCCAGGGGCTGGAGAGACCCAGTACTTC,TRBV7-8,TRBJ2-5,.,.
CATSRDKASGRVSDF,TGTGCCACCAGCAGAGATAAGGCTAGCGGGAGGGTCTCGGACTTC,TRBV15,TRBJ2-5,few,TRBD2
CASSQDQLAGGEQYF,TGCGCCAGCAGCCAAGATCAACTTGCGGGCGGGGAGCAGTACTTC,TRBV4-1,TRBJ2-5,.,.
CSARVTGSNQPQHF,TGCAGTGCTAGGGTTACAGGGAGCAATCAGCCCCAGCATTTT,TRBV20-1,TRBJ1-5,.,.
CASSLGRGAWSIQYF,TGTGCCAGCAGCTTGGGTAGAGGGGCCTGGAGCATTCAGTACTTC,TRBV7-8,TRBJ2-4,.,.
CSAREPGQGNQPQHF,TGCAGTGCTAGGGAACCGGGACAGGGCAATCAGCCCCAGCATTTT,TRBV20-1,TRBJ1-5,.,TRBD1
CASSGGGAYKETQYF,TGTGCCAGCAGCGGGGGGGGAGCCTACAAAGAGACCCAGTACTTC,TRBV3-1,TRBJ2-5,few,TRBD2
CASSWTESGANVLTF,TGTGCCAGCAGTTGGACAGAGTCTGGGGCCAACGTCCTGACTTTC,TRBV6-1,TRBJ2-6,.,.
CASSRQAETQYF,TGTGCCAGCAGCCGACAGGCGGAGACCCAGTACTTC,TRBV3-1,TRBJ2-5,few,.
CASFGWLAGSIGEQFF,TGTGCCAGCTTTGGGTGGCTAGCGGGAAGCATTGGTGAGCAGTTCTTC,TRBV2,TRBJ2-1,few,TRBD2
CAISESQGGSYEQYF,TGTGCCATCAGTGAGTCGCAGGGGGGCTCCTACGAGCAGTACTTC,TRBV10-3,TRBJ2-7,few,.
CASWRGQGPYEQYF,TGCGCCAGCTGGCGGGGACAGGGACCCTACGAGCAGTACTTC,TRBV10-2,TRBJ2-7,once,TRBD1
CASSEGFRETQYF,TGTGCCAGCAGTGAGGGATTCCGAGAGACCCAGTACTTC,TRBV6-5,TRBJ2-5,many,.
CSARDIKREISSNEQFF,TGCAGTGCTAGAGATATAAAGCGGGAGATATCTAGCAATGAGCAGTTCTTC,TRBV20-1,TRBJ2-1,.,TRBD2
CASSPIITSGIINEQFF,TGCGCCAGCAGCCCAATCATAACTAGCGGGATTATCAATGAGCAGTTCTTC,TRBV5-1,TRBJ2-1,.,TRBD2
CASRLPVGSSYNSPLHF,TGTGCCAGCAGGCTTCCGGTGGGGAGCTCCTATAATTCACCCCTCCACTTT,TRBV14,TRBJ1-6,.,.
CASSPRTVPNNEKLFF,TGTGCCAGCAGTCCCAGGACAGTCCCGAATAATGAAAAACTGTTTTTT,TRBV6-1,TRBJ1-4,.,.
CASSLDGPYIAKNIQYF,TGTGCTAGCAGCTTAGACGGACCCTATATAGCCAAAAACATTCAGTACTTC,TRBV7-7,TRBJ2-4,many,.
CTSSQGYEQYF,TGTACCAGCAGCCAGGGCTACGAGCAGTACTTC,TRBV3-1,TRBJ2-7,.,.
CASSLQGFGSYEQYF,TGCGCCAGCAGCCTACAGGGGTTCGGCTCCTACGAGCAGTACTTC,TRBV5-1,TRBJ2-7,.,TRBD1
CASSLSRGLSEKLFF,TGTGCCAGCAGTTTATCCAGGGGGCTAAGTGAAAAACTGTTTTTT,TRBV28,TRBJ1-4,few,TRBD1
CSVEDRGRTDTQYF,TGCAGCGTTGAGGACAGGGGGCGCACAGATACGCAGTATTTT,TRBV29-1,TRBJ2-3,few,TRBD1
CAVTRLAGERSYEQYF,TGTGCCGTAACGAGACTAGCGGGAGAGCGCTCCTACGAGCAGTACTTC,TRBV10-3,TRBJ2-7,.,TRBD2
CASSFSAGQALRNEQFF,TGTGCCAGCAGCTTCTCAGCAGGGCAGGCCCTCCGAAATGAGCAGTTCTTC,TRBV7-2,TRBJ2-1,.,.
CAISDPGRSAGTDTQYF,TGTGCCATCAGTGACCCCGGAAGGTCCGCTGGCACAGATACGCAGTATTTT,TRBV10-3,TRBJ2-3,few,.
CATSKTGNRETQYF,TGTGCCACCAGCAAAACCGGGAACCGAGAGACCCAGTACTTC,TRBV15,TRBJ2-5,.,.
CASSLMRESDTQYF,TGTGCCAGCAGCTTGATGCGGGAGTCAGATACGCAGTATTTT,TRBV7-2,TRBJ2-3,few,TRBD2
CASSLILGERASQETQYF,TGTGCCAGCAGCTTAATTCTAGGGGAGAGGGCGAGTCAAGAGACCCAGTACTTC,TRBV7-9,TRBJ2-5,few,.
CAISDKGGTGELFF,TGTGCCATCAGTGATAAGGGGGGCACCGGGGAGCTGTTTTTT,TRBV10-3,TRBJ2-2,many,.
CASSQAPAPATQYF,TGTGCCAGCAGCCAAGCACCGGCACCCGCAACGCAGTATTTT,TRBV3-1,TRBJ2-3,many,.
CASSQGGGAGGKLFF,TGTGCCAGCAGCCAAGGAGGTGGGGCCGGGGGAAAACTGTTTTTT,TRBV3-1,TRBJ1-4,few,.
CASSPWPKGLFF,TGCGCCAGCAGCCCTTGGCCTAAGGGACTGTTTTTT,TRBV10-2,TRBJ1-4,few,.